The TCR beta chain described here comes from a study of blood T cell repertoires in COVID-19. Using immunoSEQ multiplex PCR, the repertoire was profiled, and TCRdb retains in-frame clones only, with some absent. The sample has about 43,000 clones, about nine tenths seen once. The CDR3 totals 16 residues. Trimming cost V 5 bases and J 4 bases; bases outside gene matches: 10. From germline, CDR1 is MGHRA and CDR2 YSYEKL. The chain employs TRBV4-1 and TRBJ2-5; 10 positions match TRBD1. This sequence was found in a man aged 55 to 70 with active COVID-19. Sequencing input: peripheral blood. CDR3 nucleotide sequence: TGCGCCAGCAGCGAGCGGGGGACAGGGGTTCGAGAGACCCAGTACTTC. As protein: CASSERGTGVRETQYF.